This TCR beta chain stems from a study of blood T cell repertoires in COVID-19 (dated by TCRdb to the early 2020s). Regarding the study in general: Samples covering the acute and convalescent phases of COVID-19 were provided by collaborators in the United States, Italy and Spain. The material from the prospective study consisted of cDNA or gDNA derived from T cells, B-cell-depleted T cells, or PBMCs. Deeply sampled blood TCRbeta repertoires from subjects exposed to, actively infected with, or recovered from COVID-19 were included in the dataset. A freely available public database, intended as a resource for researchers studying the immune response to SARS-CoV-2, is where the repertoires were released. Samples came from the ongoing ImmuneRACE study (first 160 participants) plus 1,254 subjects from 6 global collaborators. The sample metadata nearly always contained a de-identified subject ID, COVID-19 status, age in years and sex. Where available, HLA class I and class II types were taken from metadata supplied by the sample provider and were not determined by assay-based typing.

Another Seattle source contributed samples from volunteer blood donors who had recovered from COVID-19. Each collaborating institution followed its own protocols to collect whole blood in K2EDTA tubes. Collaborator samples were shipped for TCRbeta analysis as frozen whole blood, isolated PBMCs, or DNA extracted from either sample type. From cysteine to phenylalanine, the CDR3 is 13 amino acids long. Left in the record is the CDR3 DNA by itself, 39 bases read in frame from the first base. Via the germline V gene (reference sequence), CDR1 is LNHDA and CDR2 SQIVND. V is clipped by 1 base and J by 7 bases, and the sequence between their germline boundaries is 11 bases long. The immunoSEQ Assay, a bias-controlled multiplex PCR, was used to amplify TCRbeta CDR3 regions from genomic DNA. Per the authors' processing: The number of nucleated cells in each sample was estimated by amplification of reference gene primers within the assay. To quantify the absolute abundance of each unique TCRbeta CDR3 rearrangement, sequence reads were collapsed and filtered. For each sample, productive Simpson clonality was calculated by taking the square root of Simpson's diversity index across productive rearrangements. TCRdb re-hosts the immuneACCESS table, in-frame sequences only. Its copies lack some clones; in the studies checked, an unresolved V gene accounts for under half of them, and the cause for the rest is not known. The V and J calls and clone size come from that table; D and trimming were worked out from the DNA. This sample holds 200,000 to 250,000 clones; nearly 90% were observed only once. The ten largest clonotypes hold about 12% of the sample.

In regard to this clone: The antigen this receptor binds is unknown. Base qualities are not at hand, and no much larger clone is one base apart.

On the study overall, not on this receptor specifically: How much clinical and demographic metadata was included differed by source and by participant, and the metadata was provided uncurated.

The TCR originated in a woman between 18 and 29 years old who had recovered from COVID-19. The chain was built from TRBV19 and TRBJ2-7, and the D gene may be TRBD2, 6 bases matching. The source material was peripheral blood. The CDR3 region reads CASSIGLANEQYF. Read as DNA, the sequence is TGTGCCAGTAGTATAGGTCTAGCGAATGAGCAGTACTTC.